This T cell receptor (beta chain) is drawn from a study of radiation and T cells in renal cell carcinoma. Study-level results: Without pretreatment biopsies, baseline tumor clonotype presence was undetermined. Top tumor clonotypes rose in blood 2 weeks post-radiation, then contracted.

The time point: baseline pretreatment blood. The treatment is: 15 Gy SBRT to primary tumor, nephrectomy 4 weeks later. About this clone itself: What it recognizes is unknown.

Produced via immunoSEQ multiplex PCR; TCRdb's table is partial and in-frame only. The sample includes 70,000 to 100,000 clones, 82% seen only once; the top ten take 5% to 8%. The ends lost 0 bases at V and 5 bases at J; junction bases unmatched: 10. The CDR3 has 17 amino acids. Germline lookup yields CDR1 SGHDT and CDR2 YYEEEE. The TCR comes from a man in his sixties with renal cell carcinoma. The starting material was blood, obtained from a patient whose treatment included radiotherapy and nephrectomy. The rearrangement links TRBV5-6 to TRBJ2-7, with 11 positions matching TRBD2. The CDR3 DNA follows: TGTGCCAGCAGCTTGGTAAATAGCGGGAGGGCGGTGGACGAGCAGTACTTC. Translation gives CASSLVNSGRAVDEQYF.